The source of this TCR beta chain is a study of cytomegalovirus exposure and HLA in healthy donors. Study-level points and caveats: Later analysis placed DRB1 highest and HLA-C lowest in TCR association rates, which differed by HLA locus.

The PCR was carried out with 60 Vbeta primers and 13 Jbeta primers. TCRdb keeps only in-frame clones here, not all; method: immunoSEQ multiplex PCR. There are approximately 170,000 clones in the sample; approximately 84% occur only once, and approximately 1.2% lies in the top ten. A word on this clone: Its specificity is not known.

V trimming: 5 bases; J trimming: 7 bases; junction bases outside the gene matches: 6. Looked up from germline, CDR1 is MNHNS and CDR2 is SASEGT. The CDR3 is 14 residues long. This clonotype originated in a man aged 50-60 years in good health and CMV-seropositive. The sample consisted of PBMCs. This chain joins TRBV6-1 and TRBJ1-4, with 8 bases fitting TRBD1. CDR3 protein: CASSRTGTAEKLFF. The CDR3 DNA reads TGTGCCAGCAGTAGGACAGGGACGGCTGAAAAACTGTTTTTT.